The 27 T cell receptor beta chains listed next were all sequenced from one sample in a study of blood T cell repertoires in COVID-19. Using immunoSEQ multiplex PCR, the repertoire was profiled, and TCRdb retains in-frame clones only, with some absent. The sample comprises 95,000 to 150,000 clones, just over 85% of which are singletons, and 3.5% to 5% rests with the top ten. The specimen sequenced was peripheral blood. The receptors shown here come from a man in his forties with acute or convalescent COVID-19.

The V and J genes are TRBV5-4 and TRBJ2-1, with D tentatively TRBD2 (7 bases). The V end was cut by 2 bases, the J end by 4 bases, with 13 bases between. CDR1 is SGHNT and CDR2 is YYREEE in the germline V gene (reference sequence). The length of the CDR3 is 15 residues. The CDR3 protein is CASSLGRGGYNEQFF. The DNA for the CDR3 is TGTGCCAGCAGCTTAGGGAGGGGGGGATACAATGAGCAGTTCTTC.

The gene calls are TRBV10-2 and TRBJ1-2; 8 bases are shared with TRBD1. J gave up 8 bases and V 0 bases, and 5 bases lay outside the gene matches. The germline gives CDR1 WSHSY, CDR2 SAAADI. There are 14 residues in the CDR3. The DNA of the CDR3 is TGCGCCAGCAGTGAGTCCGACAGGGGATCAGGCTACACCTTC. This codes for CASSESDRGSGYTF.

V is TRBV5-4 and J is TRBJ2-3, with unresolved D. The germline V and J ends were trimmed by 0 bases and 3 bases, with 5 bases remaining between them. The CDR3 contains 13 residues. Germline V gene data show CDR1 as SGHNT and CDR2 as YYREEE (reference sequence). The CDR3 is CASSLAGTDTQYF. The DNA of the CDR3 is TGTGCCAGCAGCTTGGCCGGGACAGATACGCAGTATTTT.

This chain links TRBV19 with TRBJ1-5; a weak D match, TRBD1 (5 bases). This CDR3 comprises 14 residues. The V gene's germline CDR1 is LNHDA and CDR2 SQIVND (reference sequence). V shed 5 bases and J shed 4 bases, with 12 bases lying between them. This CDR3 is CASSQGVWNQPQHF. CDR3 coding DNA: TGTGCCAGTAGTCAAGGGGTCTGGAATCAGCCCCAGCATTTT.

The chain has TRBV3-1 (or the pseudogene TRBV3-2) and TRBJ1-2; a possible D gene is TRBD1 (5 bases). This CDR3 contains 11 residues. Germline CDR1 LGHDT, CDR2 YNNKEL (reference sequence). Trimming took 6 bases from V and 5 from J, leaving 7 bases between them. CDR3 sequence reads: CASSPGYGYTF. CDR3 nucleotides: TGTGCCAGCAGTCCAGGGTATGGCTACACCTTC.

The chain uses TRBV19 and TRBJ2-2, with D maybe TRBD1 (5 bases). The CDR3 loop spans 14 amino acids. Deletions cut 4 bases from V and 2 bases from J, with 8 bases between. Germline V gives CDR1 LNHDA, CDR2 SQIVND (reference sequence). This CDR3 reads CASSTQGNTGELFF. CDR3 sequence (DNA): TGTGCCAGTAGTACGCAGGGTAACACCGGGGAGCTGTTTTTT. Complete variable domain (other parts from reference TRBV19 and TRBJ2-2): DGGITQSPKYLFRKEGQNVTLSCEQNLNHDAMYWYRQDPGQGLRLIYYSQIVNDFQKGDIAEGYSVSREKKESFPLTVTSAQKNPTAFYLCASSTQGNTGELFFGEGSRLTVL.

The CDR3 here is CAWSPDRGMTNYGYTF. In DNA, the CDR3 is TGTGCCTGGAGTCCGGACAGGGGGATGACTAACTATGGCTACACCTTC. The V and J genes are TRBV30 and TRBJ1-2, with TRBD1 identical over 10 bases. The CDR3 totals 16 residues. Germline V lookup: CDR1 GTSNPN, CDR2 SVGIG (reference sequence). The V segment lost 2 bases and the J segment 0 bases; nucleotides outside the gene matches: 6.

This clone appeared once. The chain carries TRBV11-2 and TRBJ1-2; TRBD1 agrees at 9 bases. The CDR3 runs to 14 residues. V was clipped by 2 bases and J by 8 bases; unmatched bases: 6. Germline assignment: CDR1 SGHAT and CDR2 FQNNGV. CDR3 in amino acids: CASSLSQGAGGYTF. CDR3 DNA: TGTGCCAGCAGCTTATCACAGGGGGCAGGCGGCTACACCTTC.

The CDR3 DNA reads as TGTGCCAGCAGCTCTAGACAGGGAGCCTACGAGCAGTACTTC. Amino acid sequence: CASSSRQGAYEQYF. The J gene is TRBJ2-7, the V gene TRBV5-4; 7 nucleotides line up with TRBD1. The CDR3 covers 14 residues. V lost 3 bases, J lost 2 bases, and 5 bases stayed unmatched. Germline V CDR1 and CDR2: SGHNT, YYREEE (reference sequence). The entire variable domain, with the rest obtained from reference TRBV5-4 and TRBJ2-7, is as follows: ETGVTQSPTHLIKTRGQQVTLRCSSQSGHNTVSWYQQALGQGPQFIFQYYREEENGRGNFPPRFSGLQFPNYSSELNVNALELDDSALYLCASSSRQGAYEQYFGPGTRLTVT.

The rearrangement links TRBV5-6 to TRBJ2-2, with a weak D call TRBD2 (6 bases). CDR3 length: 14 residues. The germline V gene has CDR1 SGHDT and CDR2 YYEEEE. Deletions cut 4 bases from V and 2 bases from J, with 9 bases between. CDR3 sequence reads: CASSRDFNTGELFF. The CDR3 DNA follows: TGTGCCAGCAGCAGGGACTTTAACACCGGGGAGCTGTTTTTT.

J is TRBJ1-5 and V is TRBV27, with a tentative D call TRBD1 (6 bases). The CDR3 has 15 residues. Germline V gene sequence: CDR1 MNHEY, CDR2 SMNVEV (reference sequence). V gave up 5 bases and J gave up 3 bases, with 14 bases separating them. This CDR3 reads CASSLTQGYNQPQHF. The CDR3 nucleotides are TGTGCCAGCAGTCTTACGCAGGGGTACAATCAGCCCCAGCATTTT.

The chain couples TRBV5-5 to TRBJ1-5; tentative D call: TRBD1 (5 bases). The CDR3 has 17 residues. V lost 1 base to trimming and J lost 3 bases, with 17 bases between them. Germline assignment: CDR1 SGHKS and CDR2 YYEKEE (reference sequence). The CDR3 nucleotides are TGTGCCAGCAGCTTGACCCTTTTGGGAGGGGCCAATCAGCCCCAGCATTTT. This sequence encodes CASSLTLLGGANQPQHF. Variable domain in full (rest from reference TRBV5-5 and TRBJ1-5): DAGVTQSPTHLIKTRGQQVTLRCSPISGHKSVSWYQQVLGQGPQFIFQYYEKEERGRGNFPDRFSARQFPNYSSELNVNALLLGDSALYLCASSLTLLGGANQPQHFGDGTRLSIL.

The chain combines TRBV9 with TRBJ2-3; 8 nucleotides agree with TRBD2. Germline assignment: CDR1 SGDLS and CDR2 YYNGEE. This CDR3 is 17 amino acids long. With V trimmed by 1 base and J by 0 bases, 7 bases remained unmatched. The CDR3 nucleotides read TGTGCCAGCAGCGTAATCCCTAGCGGGCATAGCACAGATACGCAGTATTTT. Amino acids: CASSVIPSGHSTDTQYF.

The genes are TRBV27 and TRBJ1-1; 7 bases match TRBD1. The ends lost 1 base at V and 0 bases at J; junction bases unmatched: 8. Germline V gene lookup returns CDR1 MNHEY and CDR2 SMNVEV (reference sequence). This CDR3 is 17 amino acids long. This chain's CDR3 is CASSLLGTGALNTEAFF. DNA for the CDR3: TGTGCCAGCAGTTTATTGGGTACAGGGGCATTGAACACTGAAGCTTTCTTT.

This rearrangement joins TRBV19 to TRBJ1-5; a possible D gene is TRBD1 (6 bases). The germline V and J ends were trimmed by 9 bases and 1 base, with 13 bases remaining between them. The CDR3 spans 14 residues. Germline CDR1 reads LNHDA; CDR2 reads SQIVND (reference sequence). The CDR3 region has the DNA TGTGCCAGCAACAGGGTTCGAAGCAATCAGCCCCAGCATTTT. It specifies CASNRVRSNQPQHF.

The V and J genes are TRBV6-5 and TRBJ1-3; D remains ambiguous. Germline lookup yields CDR1 MNHEY and CDR2 SVGAGI. This CDR3 has 14 amino acids. V was pared by 6 bases and J by 0 bases, with 9 bases between. CDR3 DNA sequence: TGTGCCAGCAGCCGAGGAGTCTCTGGAAACACCATATATTTT. Amino acid sequence: CASSRGVSGNTIYF.

The CDR3 DNA is TGTGCCAGCAGCCGGGACTCAAGGGCCACTGAAGCTTTCTTT. Protein: CASSRDSRATEAFF. V is TRBV5-6 and J is TRBJ1-1; a weak D match, TRBD1 (5 bases). The V gene's germline CDR1 is SGHDT and CDR2 YYEEEE. This CDR3 comprises 14 residues. Trimming took 4 bases from V and 4 from J, leaving 14 bases between them.

This chain uses TRBV5-4 with TRBJ2-1, with TRBD2 matching over 15 bases. The germline CDR1 and CDR2 sequences are SGHNT and YYREEE (reference sequence). V was pared by 4 bases and J by 7 bases, with 6 bases of the junction left unmatched. The CDR3 runs 16 residues. CDR3 bases: TGTGCCAGCAGCGCCAGGACTAGCGGGAGGGGTAATGAGCAGTTCTTC. This codes for CASSARTSGRGNEQFF.

The V and J genes are TRBV7-9 and TRBJ1-1; 7 bases are a match to TRBD1. Germline CDR1 is SEHNR and CDR2 is FQNEAQ (reference sequence). The CDR3 extends over 15 amino acids. V dropped 5 bases and J dropped 5; count of bases not matched to a gene: 11. The DNA for the CDR3 is TGTGCCAGCAGCCCTGTCGAGGGGGCGCGGACTGAAGCTTTCTTT. Protein: CASSPVEGARTEAFF. The full variable domain, rest sourced from reference TRBV7-9 and TRBJ1-1, is DTGVSQNPRHKITKRGQNVTFRCDPISEHNRLYWYRQTLGQGPEFLTYFQNEAQLEKSRLLSDRFSAERPKGSFSTLEIQRTEQGDSAMYLCASSPVEGARTEAFFGQGTRLTVV.

Only one count was recorded for this clone. This chain connects TRBV3-1 (or the pseudogene TRBV3-2) to TRBJ2-3, with 8 bases lining up with TRBD2. The CDR3 spans 17 residues. In germline, CDR1 is LGHDT, CDR2 YNNKEL (reference sequence). The ends lost 0 bases at V and 2 bases at J; junction bases unmatched: 7. The CDR3, as DNA: TGTGCCAGCAGCCAAGATCCGGGAGGGATAGACACAGATACGCAGTATTTT. Its translation is CASSQDPGGIDTDTQYF.

This chain links TRBV27 with TRBJ2-5; 8 nucleotides match TRBD2. Germline CDR1 is MNHEY and CDR2 is SMNVEV (reference sequence). The junction had 11 bases not matched to a gene; V was cut back by 7 bases and J by 1 base. The CDR3 totals 16 residues. The CDR3 sequence is CASTPLATSGQETQYF. In DNA, the CDR3 is TGTGCCAGCACCCCCCTAGCTACTAGCGGCCAAGAGACCCAGTACTTC.

In DNA, the CDR3 is TGTGCCAGCAGCCAAGTACTAGCGGGAGAGGTAGAGACCCAGTACTTC. Translation gives CASSQVLAGEVETQYF. The chain has TRBV14 and TRBJ2-5; 11 positions match TRBD2. Trimming took 1 base from V and 4 from J; bases not matched to a gene: 5. The CDR3 runs to 16 residues. In germline, CDR1 is SGHDN, CDR2 FVKESK.

The chain recombines TRBV7-6 with TRBJ2-3; maybe TRBD1 (5 bases). The CDR3 has 14 amino acids. The V end was cut by 1 base, the J end by 2 bases, with 7 bases between. In germline, CDR1 is SGHVS, CDR2 FNYEAQ. CDR3 loop: CASSLDRHTDTQYF. CDR3 in DNA: TGTGCCAGCAGCTTAGACAGGCACACAGATACGCAGTATTTT.

The CDR3 loop reads CASSLGQATNYGYTF. CDR3 bases: TGCGCCAGCAGCTTGGGACAGGCAACTAACTATGGCTACACCTTC. The chain employs TRBV5-1 and TRBJ1-2, with D maybe TRBD1 (6 bases). V was clipped by 0 bases and J by 0 bases, with 9 bases between them. The CDR3 length is 15 residues. Germline CDR1 reads SGHRS; CDR2 reads YFSETQ.

The chain links TRBV19 to TRBJ2-5; 14 nucleotides agree with TRBD2. The CDR3 is 18 residues long. Germline values: CDR1 LNHDA, CDR2 SQIVND (reference sequence). V was pared by 6 bases and J by 5 bases, with 14 bases of the junction left unmatched. The CDR3 spells CASSREGTSGGPGETQYF. The CDR3 nucleotides read TGTGCCAGTAGCAGGGAAGGGACTAGCGGGGGCCCAGGGGAGACCCAGTACTTC.

This clone showed up just a few times. The genes are TRBV3-1 (or the pseudogene TRBV3-2) and TRBJ1-6, with D perhaps matching TRBD1 (6 bases). The CDR3 contains 16 residues. The germline CDR1 and CDR2 sequences are LGHDT and YNNKEL (reference sequence). The germline V and J ends were trimmed by 2 bases and 9 bases, with 17 bases remaining between them. CDR3 sequence: CASSQPVTGWGSPLHF. CDR3 coding DNA: TGTGCCAGCAGCCAACCCGTAACAGGGTGGGGTTCACCCCTCCACTTT.

In DNA, the CDR3 is TGTGCCAGTAGATTCGGCGGATCGGACACCGGGGAGCTGTTTTTT. Protein: CASRFGGSDTGELFF. The V call is TRBV7-9, the J call TRBJ2-2; D gene uncertain. Germline CDR1 is SEHNR and CDR2 is FQNEAQ (reference sequence). The V and J ends lost 9 bases and 3 bases respectively, with 17 bases between them. The CDR3 contains 15 residues.